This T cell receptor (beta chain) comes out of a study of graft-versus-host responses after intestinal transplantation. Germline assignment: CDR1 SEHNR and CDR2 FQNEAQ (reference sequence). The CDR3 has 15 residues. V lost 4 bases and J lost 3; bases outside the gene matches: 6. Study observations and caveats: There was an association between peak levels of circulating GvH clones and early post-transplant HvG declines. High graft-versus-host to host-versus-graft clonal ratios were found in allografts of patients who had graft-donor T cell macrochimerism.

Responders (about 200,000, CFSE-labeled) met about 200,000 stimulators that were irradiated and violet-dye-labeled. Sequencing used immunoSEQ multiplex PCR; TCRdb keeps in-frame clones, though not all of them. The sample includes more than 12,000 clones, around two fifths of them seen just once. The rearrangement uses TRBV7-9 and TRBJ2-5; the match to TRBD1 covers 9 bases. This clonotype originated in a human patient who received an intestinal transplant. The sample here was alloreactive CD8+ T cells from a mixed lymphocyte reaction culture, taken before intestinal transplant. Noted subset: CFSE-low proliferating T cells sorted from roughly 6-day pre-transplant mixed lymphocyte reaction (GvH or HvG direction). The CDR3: CASSYPWTGEETQYF. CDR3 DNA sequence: TGTGCCAGCAGCTACCCTTGGACAGGGGAAGAGACCCAGTACTTC.